This TCR beta chain is from a study of blood T cell repertoires in COVID-19. Study as a whole: The United States, Italy and Spain supplied acute and convalescent COVID-19 samples. PBMCs, B-cell-depleted T cells, or T cells provided the cDNA or gDNA that made up the material.

Germline V CDR1 and CDR2: SGHRS, YFSETQ. The CDR3 length is 17 residues. V trimming: 3 bases; J trimming: 2 bases; junction bases outside the gene matches: 6. Original methodology: Estimated nucleated cell counts came from reference gene primer amplification. Using immunoSEQ multiplex PCR, the repertoire was profiled, and TCRdb retains in-frame clones only, with some absent. The DNA was the basis for D and trimming; V, J and clone size are from that table. This sample has a few hundred thousand clones, with over 75% found just once. The sequencing input was peripheral blood. The receptor comes from a man aged 50-59 years with active or convalescent COVID-19. The chain has TRBV5-1 and TRBJ2-6; 9 nucleotides agree with TRBD2. Here the CDR3 DNA reads TGCGCCAGCAGCTCAAGCGCGGGGGGGCCTGGGGCCAACGTCCTGACTTTC. Translation gives CASSSSAGGPGANVLTF.